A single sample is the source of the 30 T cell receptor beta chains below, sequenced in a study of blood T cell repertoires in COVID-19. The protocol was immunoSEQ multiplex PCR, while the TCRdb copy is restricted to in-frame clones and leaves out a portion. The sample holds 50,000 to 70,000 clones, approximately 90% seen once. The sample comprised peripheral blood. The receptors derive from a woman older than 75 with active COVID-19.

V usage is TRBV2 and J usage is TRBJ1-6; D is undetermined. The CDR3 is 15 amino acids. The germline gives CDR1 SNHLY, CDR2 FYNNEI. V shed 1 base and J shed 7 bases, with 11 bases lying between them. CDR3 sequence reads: CASSEDSQLNSPLHF. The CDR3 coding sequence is TGTGCCAGCAGTGAAGACAGTCAGTTGAATTCACCCCTCCACTTT.

In nucleotides, the CDR3 is TGTGCCAGCTCACTAGGACAGAGGGAAAAACTGTTTTTT. Translating gives CASSLGQREKLFF. The J gene is TRBJ1-4, the V gene TRBV18; maybe TRBD1 (6 bases). The CDR3 has 13 amino acids. The ends were cut back, 4 bases at V and 8 bases at J, with 11 bases in the middle. Germline V gene sequence: CDR1 KGHSH, CDR2 LQKENI.

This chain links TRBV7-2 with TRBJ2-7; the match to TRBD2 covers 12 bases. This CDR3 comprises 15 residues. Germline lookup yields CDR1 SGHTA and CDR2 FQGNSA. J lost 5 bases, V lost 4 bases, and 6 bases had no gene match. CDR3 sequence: CASSSGLAGPHEQYF. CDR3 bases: TGTGCCAGCAGCTCTGGACTAGCGGGACCCCACGAGCAGTACTTC.

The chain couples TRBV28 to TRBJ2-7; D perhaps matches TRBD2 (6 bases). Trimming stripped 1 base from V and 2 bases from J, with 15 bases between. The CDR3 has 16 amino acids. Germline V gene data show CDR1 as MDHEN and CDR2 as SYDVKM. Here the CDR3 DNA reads TGTGCCAGCAGTTTATCCGGGGGTCGGGGGACCTACGAGCAGTACTTC. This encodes CASSLSGGRGTYEQYF.

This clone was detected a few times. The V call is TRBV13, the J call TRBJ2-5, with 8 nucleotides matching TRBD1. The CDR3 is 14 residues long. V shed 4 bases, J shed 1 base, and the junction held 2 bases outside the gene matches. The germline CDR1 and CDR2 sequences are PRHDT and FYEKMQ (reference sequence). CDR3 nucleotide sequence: TGTGCCAGCAGCTCCACAGGGGGCCAAGAGACCCAGTACTTC. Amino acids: CASSSTGGQETQYF.

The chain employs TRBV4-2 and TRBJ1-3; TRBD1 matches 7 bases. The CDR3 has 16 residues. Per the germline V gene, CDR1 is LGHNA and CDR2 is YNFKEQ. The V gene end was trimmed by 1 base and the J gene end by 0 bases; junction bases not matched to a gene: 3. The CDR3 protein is CASSQADRDSGNTIYF. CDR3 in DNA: TGTGCCAGCAGCCAAGCTGACAGGGACTCTGGAAACACCATATATTTT.

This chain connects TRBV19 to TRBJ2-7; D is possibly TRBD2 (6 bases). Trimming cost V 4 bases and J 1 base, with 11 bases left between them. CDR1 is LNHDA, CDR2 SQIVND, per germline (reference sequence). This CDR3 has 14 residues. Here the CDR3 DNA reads TGTGCCAGTAGTACGGCTCGGGGGTCCTACGAGCAGTACTTC. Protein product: CASSTARGSYEQYF.

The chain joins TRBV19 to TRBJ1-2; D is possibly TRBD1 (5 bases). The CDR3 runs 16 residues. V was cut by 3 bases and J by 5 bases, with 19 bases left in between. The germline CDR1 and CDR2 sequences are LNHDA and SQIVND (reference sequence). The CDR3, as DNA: TGTGCCAGTAGTATCCGATCCGGGACGGACTATTATGGCTACACCTTC. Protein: CASSIRSGTDYYGYTF.

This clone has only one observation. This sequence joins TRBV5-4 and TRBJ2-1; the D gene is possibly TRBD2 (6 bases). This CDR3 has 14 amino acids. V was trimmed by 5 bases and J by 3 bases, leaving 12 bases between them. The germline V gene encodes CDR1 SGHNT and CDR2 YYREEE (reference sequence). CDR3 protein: CASSVTGDYNEQFF. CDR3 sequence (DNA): TGTGCCAGCAGTGTTACGGGGGACTACAATGAGCAGTTCTTC.

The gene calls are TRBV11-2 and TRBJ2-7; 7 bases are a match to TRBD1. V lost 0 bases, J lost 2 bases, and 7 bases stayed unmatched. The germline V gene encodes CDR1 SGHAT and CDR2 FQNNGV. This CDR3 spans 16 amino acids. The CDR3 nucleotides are TGTGCCAGCAGCTTAGATCTATCGGGACAGCCCTACGAGCAGTACTTC. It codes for CASSLDLSGQPYEQYF.

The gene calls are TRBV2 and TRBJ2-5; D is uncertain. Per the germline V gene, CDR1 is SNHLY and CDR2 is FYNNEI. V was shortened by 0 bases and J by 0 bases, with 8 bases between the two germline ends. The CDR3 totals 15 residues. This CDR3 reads CASSEALGNQETQYF. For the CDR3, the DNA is TGTGCCAGCAGTGAAGCGCTGGGCAACCAAGAGACCCAGTACTTC.

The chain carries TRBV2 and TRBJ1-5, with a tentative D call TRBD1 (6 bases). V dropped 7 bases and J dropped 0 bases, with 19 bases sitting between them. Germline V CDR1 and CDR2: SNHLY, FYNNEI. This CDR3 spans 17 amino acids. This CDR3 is CASTREGGGLSNQPQHF. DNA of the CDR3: TGTGCCAGCACAAGGGAGGGCGGGGGGCTTAGCAATCAGCCCCAGCATTTT.

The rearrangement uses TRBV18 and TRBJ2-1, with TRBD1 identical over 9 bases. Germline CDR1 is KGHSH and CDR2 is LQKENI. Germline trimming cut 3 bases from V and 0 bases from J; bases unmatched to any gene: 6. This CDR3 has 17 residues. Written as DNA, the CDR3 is TGTGCCAGCTCACCGGGGACAGGGTCGGCCTCCTACAATGAGCAGTTCTTC. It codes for CASSPGTGSASYNEQFF.

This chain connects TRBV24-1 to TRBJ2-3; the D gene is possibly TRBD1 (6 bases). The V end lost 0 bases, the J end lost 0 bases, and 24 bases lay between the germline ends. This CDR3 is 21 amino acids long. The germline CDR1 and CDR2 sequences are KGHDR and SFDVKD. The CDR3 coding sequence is TGTGCCACCAGTGATTTGACGACAGGCCCGATTGCATTCCCTAGCACAGATACGCAGTATTTT. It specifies CATSDLTTGPIAFPSTDTQYF.

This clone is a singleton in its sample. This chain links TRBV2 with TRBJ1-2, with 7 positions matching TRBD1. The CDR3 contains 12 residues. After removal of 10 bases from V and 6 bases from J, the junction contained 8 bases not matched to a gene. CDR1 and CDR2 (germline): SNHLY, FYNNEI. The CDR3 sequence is CAIKDRTDGYTF. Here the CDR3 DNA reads TGTGCCATCAAGGACAGGACGGATGGCTACACCTTC.

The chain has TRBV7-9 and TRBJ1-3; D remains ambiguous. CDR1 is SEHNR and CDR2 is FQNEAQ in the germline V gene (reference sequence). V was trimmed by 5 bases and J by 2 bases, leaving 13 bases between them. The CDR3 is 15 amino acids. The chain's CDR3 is CASSRHSSPGNTIYF. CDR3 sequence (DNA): TGTGCCAGCAGCCGTCACAGCAGTCCTGGAAACACCATATATTTT.

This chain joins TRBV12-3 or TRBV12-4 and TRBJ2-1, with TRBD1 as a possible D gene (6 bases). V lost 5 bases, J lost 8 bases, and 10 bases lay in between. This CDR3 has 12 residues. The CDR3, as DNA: TGTGCCAGCAGTCCAGGGGTGGATGAGCAGTTCTTC. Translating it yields CASSPGVDEQFF.

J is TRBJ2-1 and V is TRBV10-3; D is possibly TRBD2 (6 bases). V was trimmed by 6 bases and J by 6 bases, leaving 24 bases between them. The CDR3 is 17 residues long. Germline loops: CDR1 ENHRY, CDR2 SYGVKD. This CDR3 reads CAISPGGLVLGRNEQFF. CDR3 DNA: TGTGCCATCAGCCCCGGGGGTCTAGTACTCGGGCGCAATGAGCAGTTCTTC.

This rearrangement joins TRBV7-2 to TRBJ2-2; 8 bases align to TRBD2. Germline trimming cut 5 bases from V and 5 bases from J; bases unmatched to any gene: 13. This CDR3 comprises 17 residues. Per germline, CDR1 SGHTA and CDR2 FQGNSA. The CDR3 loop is CASSPHGGLGGTGELFF. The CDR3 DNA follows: TGTGCCAGCAGCCCTCACGGGGGACTAGGGGGTACCGGGGAGCTGTTTTTT.

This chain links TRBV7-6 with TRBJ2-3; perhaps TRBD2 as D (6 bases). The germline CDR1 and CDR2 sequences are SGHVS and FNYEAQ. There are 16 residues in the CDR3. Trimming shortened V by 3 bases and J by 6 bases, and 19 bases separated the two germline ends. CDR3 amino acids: CASSLTSGQTPDTQYF. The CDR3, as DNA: TGTGCCAGCAGCTTGACTAGTGGACAAACTCCCGATACGCAGTATTTT.

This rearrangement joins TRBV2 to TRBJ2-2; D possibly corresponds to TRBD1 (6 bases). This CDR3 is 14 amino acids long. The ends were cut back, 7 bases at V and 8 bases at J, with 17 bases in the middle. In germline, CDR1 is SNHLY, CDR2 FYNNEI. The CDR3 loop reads CASIGPRGRGELFF. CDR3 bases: TGTGCCAGCATAGGTCCCAGGGGAAGGGGGGAGCTGTTTTTT. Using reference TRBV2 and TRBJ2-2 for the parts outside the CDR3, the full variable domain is EPEVTQTPSHQVTQMGQEVILRCVPISNHLYFYWYRQILGQKVEFLVSFYNNEISEKSEIFDDQFSVERPDGSNFTLKIRSTKLEDSAMYFCASIGPRGRGELFFGEGSRLTVL.

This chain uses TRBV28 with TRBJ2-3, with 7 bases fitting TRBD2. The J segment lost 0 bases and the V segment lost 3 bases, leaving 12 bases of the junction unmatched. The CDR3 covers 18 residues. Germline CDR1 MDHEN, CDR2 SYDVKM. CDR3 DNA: TGTGCCAGCAGTTTTCTGCTAGCGGTGCCCCTGAGCACAGATACGCAGTATTTT. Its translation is CASSFLLAVPLSTDTQYF.

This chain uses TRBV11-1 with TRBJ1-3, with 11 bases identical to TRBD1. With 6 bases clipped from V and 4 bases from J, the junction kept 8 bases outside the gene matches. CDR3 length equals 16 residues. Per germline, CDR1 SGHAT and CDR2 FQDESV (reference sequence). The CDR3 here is CASSSIGTGGGNTIYF. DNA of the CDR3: TGTGCCAGCAGTTCGATCGGGACAGGGGGAGGAAACACCATATATTTT.

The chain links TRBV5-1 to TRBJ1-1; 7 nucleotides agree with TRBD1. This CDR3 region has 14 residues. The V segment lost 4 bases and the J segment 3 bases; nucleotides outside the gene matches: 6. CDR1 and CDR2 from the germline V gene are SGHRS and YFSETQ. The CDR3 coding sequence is TGCGCCAGCAGCCTCCGGGACAGTGACACTGAAGCTTTCTTT. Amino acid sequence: CASSLRDSDTEAFF.

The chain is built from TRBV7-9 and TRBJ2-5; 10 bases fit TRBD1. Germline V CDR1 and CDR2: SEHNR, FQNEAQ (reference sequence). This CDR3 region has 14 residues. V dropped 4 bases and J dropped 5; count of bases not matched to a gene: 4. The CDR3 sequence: CASSSGQGRETQYF. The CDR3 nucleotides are TGTGCCAGCAGCTCGGGACAGGGGAGGGAGACCCAGTACTTC.

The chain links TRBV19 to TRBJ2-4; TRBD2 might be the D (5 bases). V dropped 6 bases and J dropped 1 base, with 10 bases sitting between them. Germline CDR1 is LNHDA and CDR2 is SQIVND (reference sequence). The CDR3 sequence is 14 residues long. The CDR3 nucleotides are TGTGCCAGTAGGCCTAGCCCCGCCAAAAACATTCAGTACTTC. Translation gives CASRPSPAKNIQYF. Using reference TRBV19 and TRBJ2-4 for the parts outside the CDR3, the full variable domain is DGGITQSPKYLFRKEGQNVTLSCEQNLNHDAMYWYRQDPGQGLRLIYYSQIVNDFQKGDIAEGYSVSREKKESFPLTVTSAQKNPTAFYLCASRPSPAKNIQYFGAGTRLSVL.

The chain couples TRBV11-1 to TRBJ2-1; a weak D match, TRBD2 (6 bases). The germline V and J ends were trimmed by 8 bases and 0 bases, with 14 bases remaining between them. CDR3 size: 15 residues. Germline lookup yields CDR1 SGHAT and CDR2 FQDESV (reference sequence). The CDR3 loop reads CASRLGGASYNEQFF. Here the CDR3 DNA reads TGTGCCAGCCGATTGGGCGGGGCCTCCTACAATGAGCAGTTCTTC.

CDR3 in amino acids: CASSLNGISNQPQHF. CDR3 nucleotide sequence: TGTGCCAGCAGCCTGAACGGGATTAGCAATCAGCCCCAGCATTTT. This rearrangement joins TRBV5-5 to TRBJ1-5; D unresolved. Germline-derived CDR1 and CDR2 are SGHKS and YYEKEE (reference sequence). This CDR3 has 15 residues. V lost 4 bases and J lost 0, with 11 bases in between.

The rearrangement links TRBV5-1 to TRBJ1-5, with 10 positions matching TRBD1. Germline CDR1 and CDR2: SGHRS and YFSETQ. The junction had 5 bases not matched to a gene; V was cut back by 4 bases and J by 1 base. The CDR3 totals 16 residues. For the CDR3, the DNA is TGCGCCAGCAGCCCGTCGGGACAGGGGAGCAATCAGCCCCAGCATTTT. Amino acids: CASSPSGQGSNQPQHF.

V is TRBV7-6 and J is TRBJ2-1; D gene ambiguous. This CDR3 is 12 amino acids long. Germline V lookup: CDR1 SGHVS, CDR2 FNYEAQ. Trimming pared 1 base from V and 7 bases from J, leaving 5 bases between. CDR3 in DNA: TGTGCCAGCAGCTTAGTCGGGAATGAGCAGTTCTTC. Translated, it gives CASSLVGNEQFF.